The present TCR beta chain was sequenced within a study of T cells in Graves' hyperthyroidism and ophthalmopathy. Study-level points and caveats: Ophthalmopathy onset followed model prediction by a median about six months.

Amplified regions were TCR beta CDR3 sequences from RNA transcripts. The study used the HTBI primer set for a first-round RT-PCR of the TCR CDR3. TCRdb recomputed calls from the multiplex PCR reads with MiXCR, one row per CDR3 protein. Of hundreds of thousands of distinct CDR3 sequences detected, roughly 15% appear once; the ten largest clones hold 10%. This clonotype was seen repeatedly, ten times or more. The antigen remains unidentified. Graves' hyperthyroidism is called stable when ophthalmopathy does not progress within 18 months. With a duration under 2 months, the hyperthyroidism was newly diagnosed in patients aged 18 to 65. The PBMCs studied were ones that came from about 9.9 ml fresh peripheral blood. Germline V gene data show CDR1 as LNHDA and CDR2 as SQIVND (reference sequence). V was pared by 7 bases and J by 2 bases, with 15 bases between. This CDR3 is built from 14 residues.

Sequenced sample: blood. The J gene is TRBJ2-7, the V gene TRBV19; a possible D gene is TRBD2 (6 bases). The TCR sequence derives from a woman aged 18-29 years with Graves' hyperthyroidism. The CDR3 DNA follows: TGTGCCAGTAACGCGGGGCACCAGCCCTACGAGCAGTACTTC. Translation: CASNAGHQPYEQYF.